This is a list of T cell receptor beta chains from one sample in a study of human T cells and chemical hapten exposure. TCRdb ran MiXCR on the RACE reads and lists one entry per CDR3 protein. The sample has more than 150,000 distinct CDR3 sequences; roughly a quarter are singletons. Sequencing used whole blood, obtained in connection with sensitization to the hapten diphenylcyclopropenone (DPC). The receptors derive from a woman aged 40 to 50 with alopecia areata. Some clones in this sample may be carry-over from other donors' samples. CDR3s leave out the opening cysteine and the closing phenylalanine or tryptophan. Clone size is given for some rows only: seen once, a few or many times, or a class if the clone is expanded.

ASSFGGTSGFNEQF,NA,TRBV5-6,TRBJ2-1
ASSSPQGLAGYT,NA,TRBV6-2/TRBV6-3,TRBJ1-2
ASSEAGGIGYGYT,NA,TRBV2,TRBJ1-2
ASSSGSGLLSGANVLT,few,TRBV28,TRBJ2-6
ASSQDPLTTGPNTEAF,NA,TRBV4-1,TRBJ1-1
ASSLAGEGELF,NA,TRBV5-1,TRBJ2-2
ASSLGLASGSQADTQY,NA,TRBV28,TRBJ2-3
ASSLRTGAYEQY,few,TRBV7-9,TRBJ2-7
SARPLSDIYNEQF,NA,TRBV20-1,TRBJ2-1
ASSPRGLYDEQY,NA,TRBV27,TRBJ2-7
ASTSNFGGSGANVLT,NA,TRBV6-1,TRBJ2-6
ASSNSPTGEQF,many,TRBV3-1,TRBJ2-1
ASSPGQGAVGSEQY,once,TRBV7-9,TRBJ2-7
ASGTGGEKLF,NA,TRBV6-5,TRBJ1-4
ASSQVRDTYASMVGYT,once,TRBV4-3,TRBJ1-2
ASSRLAASYNEQF,NA,TRBV6-2/TRBV6-3,TRBJ2-1
ASSPPWRLAGTDTQY,NA,TRBV7-2,TRBJ2-3
ASSLDQGNNEQF,many,TRBV7-2,TRBJ2-1
ASSQDLGTTIYGYT,few,TRBV4-3,TRBJ1-2
ASSLQGFNQPQH,few,TRBV28,TRBJ1-5
ASSSAPDTQY,NA,TRBV12-3/TRBV12-4,TRBJ2-3
ASSFPTSDRYNEQF,NA,TRBV5-1,TRBJ2-1
SVEPTGGYEQY,medium-sized,TRBV29-1,TRBJ2-7
ASSPGALYNEQF,many,TRBV18,TRBJ2-1
SARVADRAGYT,NA,TRBV20-1,TRBJ1-2
ASSLALGNQPQH,few,TRBV7-6,TRBJ1-5
ASSGEGHRDTQY,NA,TRBV28,TRBJ2-3
ASSVAVERGSYEQY,few,TRBV9,TRBJ2-7
ASGNTGSETQY,NA,TRBV12-3/TRBV12-4,TRBJ2-5
ASSFWEGTDNEQF,NA,TRBV5-1,TRBJ2-1
ASSQGQITDTQY,NA,TRBV4-1,TRBJ2-3